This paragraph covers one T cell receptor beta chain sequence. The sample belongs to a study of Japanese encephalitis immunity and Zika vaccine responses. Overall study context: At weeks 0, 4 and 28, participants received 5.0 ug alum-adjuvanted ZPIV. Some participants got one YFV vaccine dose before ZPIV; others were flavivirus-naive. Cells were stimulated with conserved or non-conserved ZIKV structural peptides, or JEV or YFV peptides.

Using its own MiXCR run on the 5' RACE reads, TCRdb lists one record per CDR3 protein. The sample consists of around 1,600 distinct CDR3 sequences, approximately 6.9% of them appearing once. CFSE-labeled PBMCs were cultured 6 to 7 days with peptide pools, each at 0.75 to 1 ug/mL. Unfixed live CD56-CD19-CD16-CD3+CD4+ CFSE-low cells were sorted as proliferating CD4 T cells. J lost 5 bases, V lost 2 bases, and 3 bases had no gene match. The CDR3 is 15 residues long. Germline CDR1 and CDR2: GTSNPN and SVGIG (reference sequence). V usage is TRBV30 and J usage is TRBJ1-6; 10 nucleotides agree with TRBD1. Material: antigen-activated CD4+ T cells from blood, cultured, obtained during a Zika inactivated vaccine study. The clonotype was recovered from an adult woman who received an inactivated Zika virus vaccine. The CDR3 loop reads CAWSKGQGNNSPLHF. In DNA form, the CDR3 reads TGTGCCTGGAGTAAGGGACAGGGGAATAATTCACCCCTCCACTTT.